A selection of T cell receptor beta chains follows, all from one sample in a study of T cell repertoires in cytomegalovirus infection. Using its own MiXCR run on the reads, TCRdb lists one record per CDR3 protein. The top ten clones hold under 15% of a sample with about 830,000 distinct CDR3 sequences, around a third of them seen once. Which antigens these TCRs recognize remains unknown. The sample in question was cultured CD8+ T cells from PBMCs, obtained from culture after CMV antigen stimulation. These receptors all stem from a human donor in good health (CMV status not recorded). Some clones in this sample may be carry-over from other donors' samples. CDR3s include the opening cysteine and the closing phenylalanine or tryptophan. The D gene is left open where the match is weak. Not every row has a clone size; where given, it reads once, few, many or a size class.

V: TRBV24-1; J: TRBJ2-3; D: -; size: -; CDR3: CATSDGDSKTQYF; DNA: TGTGCCACCAGTGATGGGGACTCCAAAACGCAGTATTTT
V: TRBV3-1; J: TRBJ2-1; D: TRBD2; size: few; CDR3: CASSQDHLGGGAFNEQFF; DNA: TGTGCCAGCAGCCAAGATCATCTTGGCGGGGGGGCGTTTAATGAGCAGTTCTTC
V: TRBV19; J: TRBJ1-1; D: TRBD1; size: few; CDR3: CASSVLTGLNTEAFF; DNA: TGTGCCAGTAGCGTATTGACAGGGCTGAACACTGAAGCTTTCTTT
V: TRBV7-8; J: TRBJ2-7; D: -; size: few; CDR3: CASSGVYEQYF; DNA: TGTGCCAGCAGCGGAGTCTACGAGCAGTACTTC
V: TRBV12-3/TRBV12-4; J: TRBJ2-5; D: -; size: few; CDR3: CASSHSQAGEETQYF; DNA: TGTGCCAGCAGCCACAGCCAGGCAGGGGAAGAGACCCAGTACTTC
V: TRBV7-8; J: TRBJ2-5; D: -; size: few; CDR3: CASSFEGSEETQYF; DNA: TGTGCCAGCAGCTTCGAAGGCAGCGAAGAGACCCAGTACTTC
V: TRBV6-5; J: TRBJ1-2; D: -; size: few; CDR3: CASSETGRHGYTF; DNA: TGTGCCAGCAGTGAGACAGGTCGGCATGGCTACACCTTC
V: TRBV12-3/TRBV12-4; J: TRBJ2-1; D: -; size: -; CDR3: CASSLPAREYEQFF; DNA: TGTGCCAGCAGTTTACCGGCCCGGGAATATGAGCAGTTCTTC
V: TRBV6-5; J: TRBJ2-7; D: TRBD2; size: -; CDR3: CASRSGGAGEQYF; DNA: TGTGCCAGCAGGAGCGGGGGGGCTGGCGAGCAGTACTTC
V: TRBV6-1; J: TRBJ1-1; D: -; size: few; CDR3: CASSVETGITEAFF; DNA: TGTGCCAGCAGTGTCGAGACAGGTATTACTGAAGCTTTCTTT
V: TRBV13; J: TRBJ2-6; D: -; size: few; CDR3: CASSLVPSGANVLTF; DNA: TGTGCCAGCAGCTTAGTTCCCTCTGGGGCCAACGTCCTGACTTTC
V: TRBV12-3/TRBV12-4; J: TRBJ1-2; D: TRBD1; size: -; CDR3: CASSFGTGSRGYTF; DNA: TGTGCCAGCAGTTTCGGGACAGGGTCTCGTGGCTACACCTTC
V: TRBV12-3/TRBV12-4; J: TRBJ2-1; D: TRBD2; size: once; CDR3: CANSPGTSGGPTYNEQFF; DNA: TGTGCCAACAGTCCCGGAACTAGCGGGGGGCCGACCTACAATGAGCAGTTCTTC
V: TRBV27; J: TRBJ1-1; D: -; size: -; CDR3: CASSLSPMNTEAFF; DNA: TGTGCCAGCAGTTTATCCCCAATGAACACTGAAGCTTTCTTT
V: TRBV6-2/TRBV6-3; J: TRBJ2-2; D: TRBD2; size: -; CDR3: CASSYPTSGGRTGELFF; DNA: TGTGCCAGCAGTTACCCAACTAGCGGGGGTCGGACCGGGGAGCTGTTTTTT
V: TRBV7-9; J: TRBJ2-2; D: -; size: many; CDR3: CASSLVGHANTGELFF; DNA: TGTGCCAGCAGCTTAGTTGGACACGCGAACACCGGGGAGCTGTTTTTT
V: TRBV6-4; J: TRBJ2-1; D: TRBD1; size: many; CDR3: CASSVETGGYNEQFF; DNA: TGTGCCAGCAGCGTCGAGACAGGGGGCTACAATGAGCAGTTCTTC
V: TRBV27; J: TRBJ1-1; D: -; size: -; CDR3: CASRFGYGATEAFF; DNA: TGTGCCAGCAGATTCGGTTACGGGGCCACTGAAGCTTTCTTT
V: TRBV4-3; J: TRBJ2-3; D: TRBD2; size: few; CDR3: CASSQESGGGLTDTQYF; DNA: TGCGCCAGCAGCCAAGAGTCGGGGGGGGGCCTCACAGATACGCAGTATTTT
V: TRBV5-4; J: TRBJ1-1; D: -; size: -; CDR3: CASSQLGSEGTEAFF; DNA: TGTGCCAGCAGCCAATTGGGCTCGGAAGGCACTGAAGCTTTCTTT
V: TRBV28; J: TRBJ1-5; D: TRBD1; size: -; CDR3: CASSRTGEPELTQHF; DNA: TGTGCCAGCAGTCGTACAGGGGAGCCGGAGTTAACCCAGCATTTT
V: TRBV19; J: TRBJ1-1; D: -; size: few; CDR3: CASRDGYTEAFF; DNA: TGTGCCAGTAGGGACGGATACACTGAAGCTTTCTTT
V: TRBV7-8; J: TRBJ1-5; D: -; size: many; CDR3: CASGPGEPFSNQPQHF; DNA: TGTGCCAGCGGTCCAGGAGAACCCTTTAGCAATCAGCCCCAGCATTTT
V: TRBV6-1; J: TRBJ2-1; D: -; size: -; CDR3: CASSAYGRAPYNEQFF; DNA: TGTGCCAGCAGCGCTTACGGCAGGGCACCCTACAATGAGCAGTTCTTC
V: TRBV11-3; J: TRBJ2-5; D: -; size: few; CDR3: CASSLPRRKPGETQYF; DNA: TGTGCCAGCAGCTTACCGAGACGCAAACCCGGGGAGACCCAGTACTTC
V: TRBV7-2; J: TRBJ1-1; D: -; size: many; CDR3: CASSLAMGPNTEAFF; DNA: TGTGCCAGCAGCTTAGCCATGGGCCCGAACACTGAAGCTTTCTTT
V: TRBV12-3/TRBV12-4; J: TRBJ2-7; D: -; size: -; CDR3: CASSISQGIYEQYF; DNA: TGTGCCAGCAGTATATCACAAGGTATCTACGAGCAGTACTTC